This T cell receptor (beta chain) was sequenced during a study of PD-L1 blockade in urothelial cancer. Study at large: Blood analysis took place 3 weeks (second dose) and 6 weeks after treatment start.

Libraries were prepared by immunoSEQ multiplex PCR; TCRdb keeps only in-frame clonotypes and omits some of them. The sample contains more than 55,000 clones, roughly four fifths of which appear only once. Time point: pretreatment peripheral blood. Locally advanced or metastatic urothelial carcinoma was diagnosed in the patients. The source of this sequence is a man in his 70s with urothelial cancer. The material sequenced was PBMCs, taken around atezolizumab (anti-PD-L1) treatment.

CDR3 in DNA: TGTGCCAGCAGCTTCCCCAAGGGGGATACGCAGTATTTT. Protein product: CASSFPKGDTQYF. The rearrangement joins TRBV7-2 to TRBJ2-3; TRBD1 is a possible D gene (5 bases). Trimming removed 3 bases at V and 6 bases at J, with 10 bases between. The germline V gene has CDR1 SGHTA and CDR2 FQGNSA. The CDR3 contains 13 residues.